These 16 T cell receptor beta chains share one sample of origin, sequenced in a study of control samples from healthy donors and cancer patients. Generated by immunoSEQ multiplex PCR, the TCRdb table keeps only in-frame clones and is missing some. The sample has more than 15,000 clones; around 89% are singletons. Sequencing was done on a sample of PBMCs. The origin of the receptors is a woman aged 60 to 75 with head and neck cancer.

V and J are TRBV5-1 and TRBJ2-7, with a weak D call TRBD1 (6 bases). The length of the CDR3 is 15 residues. Germline V gene data show CDR1 as SGHRS and CDR2 as YFSETQ. V was pared by 0 bases and J by 9 bases, with 19 bases between. This chain's CDR3 is CASSLGTVNLRVQYF. CDR3 coding DNA: TGCGCCAGCAGCTTGGGGACAGTAAACCTACGAGTGCAGTACTTC.

This clone was observed once. The rearrangement joins TRBV11-2 to TRBJ2-7; D is ambiguous. Germline CDR1 and CDR2: SGHAT and FQNNGV. Between the trimmed V and J ends, which lost 1 base and 6 bases, there was a span of 7 bases. The CDR3 runs 12 residues. CDR3 sequence reads: CASSLVVSEQYF. The CDR3 DNA follows: TGTGCCAGCAGCTTAGTGGTCTCCGAGCAGTACTTC.

Only one count was recorded for this clone. The chain joins TRBV19 to TRBJ1-1; D not certain. Trimming stripped 1 base from V and 8 bases from J, with 14 bases between. Germline lookup yields CDR1 LNHDA and CDR2 SQIVND (reference sequence). This CDR3 contains 14 residues. The CDR3 loop is CASSIVQESGEAFF. The DNA for the CDR3 is TGTGCCAGTAGTATAGTCCAAGAGTCCGGGGAAGCTTTCTTT.

The chain carries TRBV7-8 and TRBJ2-7, with unresolved D. From germline, CDR1 is SGHVS and CDR2 FQNEAQ. Trimming took off 4 bases at V and 0 bases at J, with 7 bases between the two ends. The CDR3 is 13 amino acids. The CDR3, as DNA: TGTGCCAGCAGCTGGGCCTTCTCCTACGAGCAGTACTTC. Translating gives CASSWAFSYEQYF.

The V and J genes are TRBV2 and TRBJ1-4; possibly TRBD1 for D (5 bases). Deletions cut 9 bases from V and 8 bases from J, with 19 bases between. The germline V gene has CDR1 SNHLY and CDR2 FYNNEI. CDR3 length: 14 residues. Written as DNA, the CDR3 is TGTGCCAGGTCCCGGGGCCCCGGGGGAGAAAAACTGTTTTTT. It translates to CARSRGPGGEKLFF. Full variable domain (rest looked up from reference TRBV2 and TRBJ1-4): EPEVTQTPSHQVTQMGQEVILRCVPISNHLYFYWYRQILGQKVEFLVSFYNNEISEKSEIFDDQFSVERPDGSNFTLKIRSTKLEDSAMYFCARSRGPGGEKLFFGSGTQLSVL.

The CDR3 DNA is TGTGCCACCAGCAGAGAGGTTGGAAACTCCTACGAGCAGTACTTC. Protein: CATSREVGNSYEQYF. This chain connects TRBV15 to TRBJ2-7; D is unresolved. Trimming removed 0 bases at V and 0 bases at J, with 9 bases between. The CDR3 is 15 residues long. Germline CDR1 LNHNV, CDR2 YYDKDF (reference sequence).

V and J are TRBV29-1 and TRBJ1-4, with unresolved D. CDR1 and CDR2 (germline): SQVTM, ANQGSEA. Trimming removed 3 bases at V and 7 bases at J, with 12 bases between. The CDR3 totals 13 residues. The DNA of the CDR3 is TGCAGCGTTGATACCGGTAATGGTGAAAAACTGTTTTTT. Amino acid sequence: CSVDTGNGEKLFF. Looking up the rest from reference TRBV29-1 and TRBJ1-4 gives the full variable domain: SAVISQKPSRDICQRGTSLTIQCQVDSQVTMMFWYRQQPGQSLTLIATANQGSEATYESGFVIDKFPISRPNLTFSTLTVSNMSPEDSSIYLCSVDTGNGEKLFFGSGTQLSVL.

The rearrangement joins TRBV15 to TRBJ2-2; 7 nucleotides line up with TRBD1. CDR1 and CDR2 (germline): LNHNV, YYDKDF (reference sequence). The CDR3 has 16 residues. The V and J ends lost 0 bases and 0 bases, in that order; junction bases with no gene match: 1. CDR3 sequence reads: CATSRDRGPNTGELFF. CDR3 sequence (DNA): TGTGCCACCAGCAGAGATAGGGGGCCGAACACCGGGGAGCTGTTTTTT.

The gene calls are TRBV7-6 and TRBJ2-1; 7 bases match TRBD1. The CDR3 runs to 15 residues. J gave up 5 bases and V 5 bases, and 9 bases lay outside the gene matches. From germline, CDR1 is SGHVS and CDR2 FNYEAQ. CDR3 amino acids: CASSQRTGVHNEQFF. The DNA for the CDR3 is TGTGCCAGCAGCCAACGCACAGGGGTCCACAATGAGCAGTTCTTC.

J is TRBJ1-1 and V is TRBV5-1; 9 nucleotides agree with TRBD1. This CDR3 has 17 amino acids. From germline, CDR1 is SGHRS and CDR2 YFSETQ. Germline trimming cut 4 bases from V and 4 bases from J; bases unmatched to any gene: 14. DNA of the CDR3: TGCGCCAGCAGCCCTCGGGGGCCGGGACAGGGAGCCACTGAAGCTTTCTTT. The encoded protein is CASSPRGPGQGATEAFF.

This chain connects TRBV3-1 (or the pseudogene TRBV3-2) to TRBJ1-4; 7 nucleotides line up with TRBD1. The trim removed 2 bases at V and 4 bases at J, leaving 1 base unmatched. The germline CDR1 and CDR2 sequences are LGHDT and YNNKEL (reference sequence). CDR3 size: 14 residues. The CDR3 region has the DNA TGTGCCAGCAGCCAAAGACAGGGTAATGAAAAACTGTTTTTT. Its protein is CASSQRQGNEKLFF.

The gene calls are TRBV24-1 and TRBJ2-7, with TRBD1 identical over 8 bases. The CDR3 covers 14 residues. With V trimmed by 9 bases and J by 4 bases, 10 bases remained unmatched. The germline V gene has CDR1 KGHDR and CDR2 SFDVKD. DNA for the CDR3: TGTGCCACCTCCCCCGGACAGGGCCAATACGAGCAGTACTTC. It is translated as CATSPGQGQYEQYF.

This chain links TRBV27 with TRBJ1-1, with unresolved D. Trimming removed 5 bases from V and 0 bases from J, with 7 bases in between. Germline CDR1 is MNHEY and CDR2 is SMNVEV (reference sequence). The CDR3 length is 13 residues. The CDR3 is CASSAQMNTEAFF. The CDR3 nucleotides read TGTGCCAGCAGTGCCCAGATGAACACTGAAGCTTTCTTT.

As to this clone: A read error may account for a junction end that differs from germline. This chain connects TRBV6-1 to TRBJ2-1; TRBD2 matches at 8 bases. Germline CDR1 reads MNHNS; CDR2 reads SASEGT. This CDR3 spans 15 amino acids. The CDR3 loop is CASSEAGADYNEQFF. CDR3 nucleotide sequence: TGTGCCAGCAGCGAAGCGGGAGCGGACTACAATGAGCAGTTCTTC.

V gene TRBV5-1 combines with J gene TRBJ2-4; TRBD1 agrees at 7 bases. Germline CDR1 and CDR2: SGHRS and YFSETQ. There are 14 residues in the CDR3. V shed 2 bases and J 7 bases; nucleotides not matched to a gene: 6. CDR3 in amino acids: CASSLSGTANIQYF. The CDR3 nucleotides read TGCGCCAGCAGCTTATCCGGGACAGCGAACATTCAGTACTTC. The entire variable domain, with the rest obtained from reference TRBV5-1 and TRBJ2-4, is as follows: KAGVTQTPRYLIKTRGQQVTLSCSPISGHRSVSWYQQTPGQGLQFLFEYFSETQRNKGNFPGRFSGRQFSNSRSEMNVSTLELGDSALYLCASSLSGTANIQYFGAGTRLSVL.

J is TRBJ2-7 and V is TRBV2; D is undetermined. The germline V and J ends were trimmed by 2 bases and 3 bases, with 5 bases remaining between them. Germline V gene data show CDR1 as SNHLY and CDR2 as FYNNEI. The CDR3 has 12 amino acids. DNA for the CDR3: TGTGCCAGCAGTGAACAAATCTACGAGCAGTACTTC. It encodes CASSEQIYEQYF.